The 8 T cell receptor beta chains presented below share a single source sample, sequenced in a study of blood T cell repertoires in COVID-19. The data were produced by immunoSEQ multiplex PCR, yet TCRdb's version contains in-frame clones alone and is incomplete. This repertoire shows more than 75,000 clones, roughly 88% found once; its top ten account for around 25%. What was sequenced was peripheral blood. The receptor set was obtained from a man aged 60-69 years with acute or convalescent COVID-19.

The CDR3 sequence: CSVEDPQDGYTF. CDR3 bases: TGCAGCGTTGAAGACCCGCAGGATGGCTACACCTTC. The chain combines TRBV29-1 with TRBJ1-2; D is unclear. Trimming shortened V by 0 bases and J by 6 bases, and 8 bases separated the two germline ends. Germline lookup yields CDR1 SQVTM and CDR2 ANQGSEA. The CDR3 covers 12 residues.

The chain is built from TRBV18 and TRBJ2-2; 7 bases map to TRBD1. CDR1 and CDR2 (germline): KGHSH, LQKENI. V trimming: 5 bases; J trimming: 5 bases; junction bases outside the gene matches: 8. The CDR3 spans 15 residues. CDR3 nucleotide sequence: TGTGCCAGCTCAAGGAGACAGGGACAGACCGGGGAGCTGTTTTTT. Translated, it gives CASSRRQGQTGELFF.

V gene TRBV11-3 combines with J gene TRBJ2-1; possibly TRBD1 for D (5 bases). This CDR3 comprises 15 residues. The germline CDR1 and CDR2 sequences are SGHNT and YENEEA. Trimming stripped 5 bases from V and 2 bases from J, with 13 bases between. The CDR3 DNA reads as TGTGCCAGCAGCGAGCCCAGGGCGACCTACAATGAGCAGTTCTTC. Translation gives CASSEPRATYNEQFF. The whole variable domain, remainder taken from reference TRBV11-3 and TRBJ2-1, is EAGVVQSPRYKIIEKKQPVAFWCNPISGHNTLYWYLQNLGQGPELLIRYENEEAVDDSQLPKDRFSAERLKGVDSTLKIQPAELGDSAVYLCASSEPRATYNEQFFGPGTRLTVL.

The V gene is TRBV5-6, the J gene TRBJ1-1; D remains ambiguous. Trimming stripped 0 bases from V and 4 bases from J, with 13 bases between. Germline assignment: CDR1 SGHDT and CDR2 YYEEEE. This CDR3 comprises 15 residues. This CDR3 is CASSLAGGGSTEAFF. In DNA, the CDR3 is TGTGCCAGCAGCTTGGCCGGAGGAGGTAGCACTGAAGCTTTCTTT.

This chain links TRBV28 with TRBJ1-5; 8 bases are shared with TRBD1. Germline V gives CDR1 MDHEN, CDR2 SYDVKM. V lost 3 bases to trimming and J lost 4 bases; unmatched junction nucleotides: 8. The CDR3 runs 16 residues. The CDR3 nucleotides read TGTGCCAGCAGTTTCCTCTCAGGGGGCGGGAATCAGCCCCAGCATTTT. This encodes CASSFLSGGGNQPQHF.

The chain uses TRBV10-2 and TRBJ2-7; 10 bases are a match to TRBD2. V lost 0 bases, J lost 3 bases, and 2 bases stayed unmatched. This CDR3 spans 15 amino acids. Germline CDR1 is WSHSY and CDR2 is SAAADI. The CDR3 DNA reads as TGCGCCAGCAGTGAGTCGGCTAGCGGGGGCTACGAGCAGTACTTC. Amino acids: CASSESASGGYEQYF.

The chain carries TRBV5-1 and TRBJ2-2, with 8 positions matching TRBD1. CDR3 length: 15 residues. Germline V gene lookup returns CDR1 SGHRS and CDR2 YFSETQ. V lost 0 bases and J lost 4; bases outside the gene matches: 2. The CDR3 DNA follows: TGCGCCAGCAGCTTGGGGACAGGGTTCACCGGGGAGCTGTTTTTT. Encoded protein: CASSLGTGFTGELFF. Complete variable domain (other parts from reference TRBV5-1 and TRBJ2-2): KAGVTQTPRYLIKTRGQQVTLSCSPISGHRSVSWYQQTPGQGLQFLFEYFSETQRNKGNFPGRFSGRQFSNSRSEMNVSTLELGDSALYLCASSLGTGFTGELFFGEGSRLTVL.

CDR3 in DNA: TGTGCCAGCAGCCGGACAGGGTCGGATGGGCAGTACGTC. This translates into CASSRTGSDGQYV. The V gene is TRBV28, the J gene TRBJ2-7, with 8 nucleotides matching TRBD1. Germline lookup yields CDR1 MDHEN and CDR2 SYDVKM. The CDR3 consists of 13 residues. With V trimmed by 6 bases and J by 9 bases, 10 bases remained unmatched.